One and the same sample provided the 26 T cell receptor beta chains below, sequenced in a study of identical twins (dated by TCRdb to 2016 to 2017). The method behind the library was 5' RACE. The run used an Illumina HiSeq 2000. TCRdb's own reprocessing of the public reads used fastp at Q25 and MiXCR and kept productive beta chains. Under each unique CDR3 protein, matching rows form one entry showing the most common genes and DNA. The sample has about 1.7 million distinct CDR3 sequences on record, 25% to 35% of them singletons. Over 0.25% of the sample goes to the ten largest clones. Sequencing was performed on cord blood. These TCRs come from a newborn girl in good health.

The gene calls are TRBV10-2 and TRBJ2-1; TRBD2 matches at 11 bases. With V trimmed by 7 bases and J by 6 bases, 8 bases remained unmatched. Germline V gives CDR1 WSHSY, CDR2 SAAADI. The CDR3 is 15 amino acids. CDR3 protein: CASTKGLADGNEQFF. For the CDR3, the DNA is TGCGCCAGCACCAAGGGACTAGCGGATGGCAATGAGCAGTTCTTC.

This clonotype was recorded many times. The V gene is TRBV13, the J gene TRBJ2-5; 8 bases map to TRBD1. This CDR3 region has 13 residues. J was trimmed by 3 bases and V by 6 bases; bases with no gene match: 3. Germline lookup yields CDR1 PRHDT and CDR2 FYEKMQ (reference sequence). The CDR3 DNA follows: TGTGCCAGCAGTGGACAGGGAAAAGAGACCCAGTACTTC. This gives the protein CASSGQGKETQYF.

The CDR3 bases are TGCAGTGCTGGAACGTACAGGGGCTCGGCGGGAAACACCATATATTTT. Amino acids: CSAGTYRGSAGNTIYF. The chain links TRBV20-1 to TRBJ1-3; 7 bases map to TRBD1. Germline V gene data show CDR1 as DFQATT and CDR2 as SNEGSKA (reference sequence). Unmatched junction bases numbered 14, after V lost 5 bases and J lost 4 bases. The CDR3 has 16 residues.

The V call is TRBV20-1, the J call TRBJ1-1, with 8 bases identical to TRBD1. Trimming removed 5 bases from V and 6 bases from J; junction bases left unmatched: 5. The CDR3 spans 12 residues. The V gene's germline CDR1 is DFQATT and CDR2 SNEGSKA (reference sequence). Here the CDR3 DNA reads TGCAGTGCTTCGACAGGGGAGTCTGAAGCTTTCTTT. It translates to CSASTGESEAFF.

Only a few counts were recorded for this clonotype. This chain connects TRBV2 to TRBJ2-7, with D perhaps given as TRBD1 or TRBD2 (6 bases each). Germline V CDR1 and CDR2: SNHLY, FYNNEI. V lost 8 bases, J lost 2 bases, and 16 bases lay in between. The CDR3 loop spans 14 amino acids. CDR3 nucleotide sequence: TGTGCCAGCCTCCGGGGGCAGATCCCCTACGAGCAGTACTTC. Translating gives CASLRGQIPYEQYF. Full variable domain (remainder filled in from reference TRBV2 and TRBJ2-7): EPEVTQTPSHQVTQMGQEVILRCVPISNHLYFYWYRQILGQKVEFLVSFYNNEISEKSEIFDDQFSVERPDGSNFTLKIRSTKLEDSAMYFCASLRGQIPYEQYFGPGTRLTVT.

This clonotype was seen a handful of times. This chain joins TRBV2 and TRBJ2-3; 8 nucleotides match TRBD2. CDR1 is SNHLY, CDR2 FYNNEI, per germline. The CDR3 has 16 residues. Germline trimming cut 0 bases from V and 5 bases from J; bases unmatched to any gene: 7. CDR3 residues: CASSEARRGAGDTQYF. The CDR3, as DNA: TGTGCCAGCAGTGAAGCGCGGCGGGGGGCGGGAGATACGCAGTATTTT.

As regards this clonotype: Since a much larger clone is just one base distant, this may be a read error. This chain connects TRBV28 to TRBJ1-2, with a weak D call TRBD1 (5 bases). CDR1 is MDHEN, CDR2 SYDVKM, per germline. This CDR3 spans 12 amino acids. Trimming cost V 4 bases and J 8 bases, with 11 bases left between them. CDR3 coding DNA: TGTGCCAGCAGTTCCCAGGGCAGCGGCTACACCTTC. Amino acids: CASSSQGSGYTF.

A few counts support this clonotype. This chain connects TRBV12-3 or TRBV12-4 to TRBJ2-3; the D gene could be TRBD1 or TRBD2 (7 bases each). There are 15 residues in the CDR3. Trimming pared 5 bases from V and 5 bases from J, leaving 17 bases between. This CDR3 is CASSPRGGGRDTQYF. The CDR3 DNA is TGTGCCAGCAGTCCCAGGGGGGGAGGCAGAGATACGCAGTATTTT.

The V and J genes are TRBV5-8 and TRBJ1-2; a weak D match, TRBD1 (5 bases). CDR1 is SGHTS, CDR2 YDEGEE, per germline. The CDR3 extends over 12 amino acids. V lost 3 bases and J lost 8, with 11 bases in between. CDR3 protein: CASSSGRAGYTF. CDR3 DNA: TGTGCCAGCAGCTCGGGGCGCGCCGGCTACACCTTC.

With respect to this clonotype: Germline is not matched at one junction end, which may reflect a read error. This chain connects TRBV3-1 to TRBJ2-1, with TRBD2 matching 12 bases. The CDR3 is 15 amino acids. CDR1 LGHDT and CDR2 YNNKEL come from the germline V gene (reference sequence). CDR3 residues: CASSQEGLAGNGQFF. CDR3 sequence (DNA): TGTGCCAGCAGCCAAGAAGGACTAGCGGGAAATGGGCAGTTCTTC.

V usage is TRBV7-2 and J usage is TRBJ1-1; a weak D match, TRBD1 (6 bases). This CDR3 contains 13 residues. Germline V CDR1 and CDR2: SGHTA, FQGNSA. Between the trimmed V and J ends, which lost 7 bases and 4 bases, there was a span of 13 bases. In DNA form, the CDR3 reads TGTGCCAGCACGCGGGGGGCACCCACTGAAGCTTTCTTT. Translating it yields CASTRGAPTEAFF.

The chain links TRBV25-1 to TRBJ1-5, with 7 bases lining up with TRBD1. The germline CDR1 and CDR2 sequences are MGHDK and SYGVNS. The CDR3 is 15 amino acids. Trimming cost V 1 base and J 2 bases; bases outside gene matches: 2. The CDR3 DNA reads TGTGCCAGCAGTGAATCAGGGGGTGGCAATCAGCCCCAGCATTTT. As protein: CASSESGGGNQPQHF.

V and J are TRBV20-1 and TRBJ2-7, with D tentatively TRBD1 (5 bases). Trimming took off 3 bases at V and 7 bases at J, with 19 bases between the two ends. Germline lookup yields CDR1 DFQATT and CDR2 SNEGSKA (reference sequence). This CDR3 comprises 14 residues. The CDR3 sequence is CSARGPYKDDEQYF. Here the CDR3 DNA reads TGCAGTGCTAGGGGGCCTTACAAAGACGATGAGCAGTACTTC.

This clonotype was counted many times. This chain connects TRBV29-1 to TRBJ2-5; D remains ambiguous. The CDR3 totals 14 residues. Germline V gives CDR1 SQVTM, CDR2 ANQGSEA. The ends were cut back, 5 bases at V and 1 base at J, with 14 bases in the middle. As DNA, the CDR3 is TGCAGCGTTCGACGCGGACCGTCCCAAGAGACCCAGTACTTC. This sequence encodes CSVRRGPSQETQYF.

There are a few counts of this clonotype. V and J are TRBV12-3 or TRBV12-4 and TRBJ2-4; D is perhaps TRBD1 (6 bases). The J call may be faulty, since TRBJ2-7 better matches the DNA end. The CDR3 has 14 amino acids. Written as DNA, the CDR3 is TGTGCCAGCAAAGAAGACAGGCCTTCGGACGAGCAGTACTTC. Its translation: CASKEDRPSDEQYF.

This clonotype has a handful of counts. The V and J genes are TRBV20-1 and TRBJ2-7; 11 bases are shared with TRBD2. The CDR3 sequence is 18 residues long. Germline CDR1 is DFQATT and CDR2 is SNEGSKA (reference sequence). With V trimmed by 3 bases and J by 4 bases, 17 bases remained unmatched. As DNA, the CDR3 is TGCAGTGCTAGGGGAACTAGCGGGAGAGCTGTCTCTTTTTACGAGCAGTACTTC. This codes for CSARGTSGRAVSFYEQYF.

This clonotype appeared many times. V usage is TRBV27 and J usage is TRBJ2-7; no firm D call. The CDR3 is 13 residues long. V was clipped by 0 bases and J by 0 bases, with 3 bases between them. Germline V gives CDR1 MNHEY, CDR2 SMNVEV (reference sequence). CDR3 nucleotides: TGTGCCAGCAGTTTATCGAACTCCTACGAGCAGTACTTC. It codes for CASSLSNSYEQYF.

At least ten counts were recorded for this clonotype. The gene calls are TRBV11-2 and TRBJ1-2; D remains unclear. Germline CDR1 and CDR2: SGHAT and FQNNGV. This CDR3 spans 15 amino acids. With 0 bases removed from V and 7 bases from J, the gap between germline ends came to 15 bases. In DNA form, the CDR3 reads TGTGCCAGCAGCTTAGATCTAGGCAGCGCCTTTGGCTACACCTTC. Its protein product is CASSLDLGSAFGYTF.

This clonotype turned up a few times. V and J are TRBV11-2 and TRBJ2-6, with D hard to call. The CDR3 length is 16 residues. The germline V gene encodes CDR1 SGHAT and CDR2 FQNNGV. Trimming pared 7 bases from V and 1 base from J, leaving 14 bases between. This CDR3 reads CASILNRVSGANVLTF. The CDR3 coding sequence is TGTGCCAGCATCCTTAACCGGGTATCTGGGGCCAACGTCCTGACTTTC. Combining the CDR3 with reference TRBV11-2 and TRBJ2-6 gives the whole variable domain EAGVAQSPRYKIIEKRQSVAFWCNPISGHATLYWYQQILGQGPKLLIQFQNNGVVDDSQLPKDRFSAERLKGVDSTLKIQPAKLEDSAVYLCASILNRVSGANVLTFGAGSRLTVL.

The chain links TRBV5-1 to TRBJ1-5, with D possibly TRBD1 on 5 matching bases. V dropped 0 bases and J dropped 2 bases, with 18 bases sitting between them. The V gene's germline CDR1 is SGHRS and CDR2 YFSETQ. The CDR3 is 18 residues long. The chain's CDR3 is CASSLAPTGTQGNQPQHF. For the CDR3, the DNA is TGCGCCAGCAGCTTGGCCCCGACCGGGACTCAGGGCAATCAGCCCCAGCATTTT. The complete variable domain, with remaining parts taken from reference TRBV5-1 and TRBJ1-5, reads KAGVTQTPRYLIKTRGQQVTLSCSPISGHRSVSWYQQTPGQGLQFLFEYFSETQRNKGNFPGRFSGRQFSNSRSEMNVSTLELGDSALYLCASSLAPTGTQGNQPQHFGDGTRLSIL.

This clonotype has just a few counts. The chain employs TRBV7-8 and TRBJ2-3; 7 nucleotides agree with TRBD1. The CDR3 spans 15 residues. V trimming: 5 bases; J trimming: 6 bases; junction bases outside the gene matches: 11. In germline, CDR1 is SGHVS, CDR2 FQNEAQ. CDR3 bases: TGTGCCAGCAGCCCCCCGGGACAGTCTCAGGATACGCAGTATTTT. Translation gives CASSPPGQSQDTQYF.

The chain joins TRBV19 to TRBJ2-7; D is undetermined. CDR1 and CDR2 (germline): LNHDA, SQIVND (reference sequence). The CDR3 has 14 amino acids. V lost 3 bases and J 0 bases, leaving 9 bases between the germline ends. The CDR3 loop reads CASSILGFSYEQYF. The CDR3, as DNA: TGTGCCAGTAGTATCTTAGGTTTCTCCTACGAGCAGTACTTC.

The gene calls are TRBV28 and TRBJ2-7; 7 bases line up with TRBD1. Losses at the gene ends were 6 bases for V and 4 bases for J; bases not matched to a gene: 6. The CDR3 runs 13 residues. CDR1 MDHEN and CDR2 SYDVKM come from the germline V gene. Here the CDR3 reads CASRPQGQYEQYF. The CDR3 coding sequence is TGTGCCAGCAGGCCACAGGGGCAGTACGAGCAGTACTTC. Using reference TRBV28 and TRBJ2-7 for the parts outside the CDR3, the full variable domain is DVKVTQSSRYLVKRTGEKVFLECVQDMDHENMFWYRQDPGLGLRLIYFSYDVKMKEKGDIPEGYSVSREKKERFSLILESASTNQTSMYLCASRPQGQYEQYFGPGTRLTVT.

This clonotype was seen only a few times. This chain links TRBV20-1 with TRBJ1-1; D gene unclear. CDR1 is DFQATT and CDR2 is SNEGSKA in the germline V gene (reference sequence). This CDR3 comprises 12 residues. V was trimmed by 6 bases and J by 1 base, leaving 9 bases between them. The CDR3 DNA reads TGCAGTGCGTATGGACCGAACACTGAAGCTTTCTTT. Protein product: CSAYGPNTEAFF.

The rearrangement uses TRBV27 and TRBJ1-1; possible D gene TRBD1, 6 bases. The germline V gene has CDR1 MNHEY and CDR2 SMNVEV (reference sequence). The CDR3 loop spans 15 amino acids. V lost 7 bases and J 4 bases, leaving 19 bases between the germline ends. DNA for the CDR3: TGTGCCAGCACGACGGGGGGGGCTGGGAGCACTGAAGCTTTCTTT. Translation: CASTTGGAGSTEAFF.

This chain uses TRBV28 with TRBJ2-7; 13 bases map to TRBD2. The CDR3 length is 21 residues. V gave up 2 bases and J gave up 2 bases; unmatched junction bases: 18. Germline CDR1 MDHEN, CDR2 SYDVKM. The CDR3 is CASSLRLRRGLAGVWAYEQYF. DNA for the CDR3: TGTGCCAGCAGTTTACGATTGAGACGAGGACTAGCGGGAGTATGGGCCTACGAGCAGTACTTC.